This TCR beta chain emerged from a study of PD-1 blockade in classical Hodgkin lymphoma. Findings and caveats of the study: Why repertoires differed is undefined; disease activity or prior therapy possibly contributed. Newly diagnosed patients were reported to start with lower TCR diversity than healthy donors.

Relapse was seen in all patients after autologous stem cell transplantation, and brentuximab vedotin exposure was variable. With respect to this clone: Its specificity is unknown.

CDR3 length equals 12 residues. V lost 5 bases to trimming and J lost 16 bases, with 18 bases between them. Germline V lookup: CDR1 SEHNR, CDR2 FQNEAQ (reference sequence). Only in-frame clones appear in the TCRdb table, and some are missing; sequencing was by immunoSEQ multiplex PCR. Seen here are about 150,000 clones, just under 80% observed once, and the top ten hold 9.2%. Specimen: peripheral blood mononuclear cells (PBMCs), collected before the second cycle of nivolumab. The chain joins TRBV7-9 to TRBJ2-1; D possibly corresponds to TRBD2 (6 bases). The origin of this receptor is a human donor with classical Hodgkin lymphoma. Here the CDR3 reads CASSHSGRSPFF. CDR3 in DNA: TGTGCCAGCAGCCATAGCGGCCGCTCCCCCTTCTTC.